The next 10 T cell receptor beta chains were all read from a single sample in a study of blood T cell repertoires in COVID-19. Produced via immunoSEQ multiplex PCR; TCRdb's table is partial and in-frame only. The top ten hold roughly 3.4% of the sample, which has roughly 160,000 clones, 75% to 85% seen once. The source material was PBMCs or T cells enriched from blood (not recorded which). The receptors come from a woman in her sixties or seventies who had recovered from COVID-19.

This sequence joins TRBV4-2 and TRBJ2-7; 8 bases agree with TRBD1. The CDR3 is 15 amino acids. V was clipped by 3 bases and J by 4 bases; unmatched bases: 8. Germline V gene data show CDR1 as LGHNA and CDR2 as YNFKEQ. CDR3 bases: TGTGCCAGCAGCCAGACAGGGACAGGACCTTACGAGCAGTACTTC. Residues: CASSQTGTGPYEQYF.

This rearrangement joins TRBV4-1 to TRBJ2-7, with TRBD2 as a possible D gene (5 bases). The germline V and J ends were trimmed by 1 base and 2 bases, with 12 bases remaining between them. Per the germline V gene, CDR1 is MGHRA and CDR2 is YSYEKL. CDR3 length equals 15 residues. The CDR3 here is CASSQVEAFAYEQYF. CDR3 DNA sequence: TGCGCCAGCAGCCAAGTGGAGGCCTTCGCCTACGAGCAGTACTTC.

This chain connects TRBV7-9 to TRBJ2-5; D unclear. Germline V gene data show CDR1 as SEHNR and CDR2 as FQNEAQ (reference sequence). V lost 7 bases to trimming and J lost 2 bases, with 8 bases between them. The CDR3 spans 12 residues. The CDR3, as DNA: TGTGCCAGCACCCTACCTCAAGAGACCCAGTACTTC. Amino acids: CASTLPQETQYF.

This clone was counted between two and nine times. The chain is built from TRBV29-1 and TRBJ1-2; D is uncertain. The CDR3 totals 13 residues. V was shortened by 5 bases and J by 6 bases, with 16 bases between the two germline ends. Germline loops: CDR1 SQVTM, CDR2 ANQGSEA. CDR3 sequence: CSVWGGGSDGYTF. The CDR3 DNA sequence: TGCAGCGTTTGGGGTGGCGGGTCGGATGGCTACACCTTC.

This chain links TRBV3-1 (or the pseudogene TRBV3-2) with TRBJ2-1; maybe TRBD1 (6 bases). With 0 bases removed from V and 3 bases from J, the gap between germline ends came to 12 bases. CDR1 and CDR2 (germline): LGHDT, YNNKEL (reference sequence). The CDR3 length is 16 residues. In DNA, the CDR3 is TGTGCCAGCAGCCAAGAGGGCGTCAGGGGCTACAATGAGCAGTTCTTC. The encoded protein is CASSQEGVRGYNEQFF.

V is TRBV9 and J is TRBJ2-7; 9 bases are a match to TRBD2. Germline V gene data show CDR1 as SGDLS and CDR2 as YYNGEE. V was pared by 4 bases and J by 4 bases, with 6 bases of the junction left unmatched. This CDR3 comprises 14 residues. The CDR3 coding sequence is TGTGCCAGCAGCCCCCAGCGGGGGGCTTACGAGCAGTACTTC. It specifies CASSPQRGAYEQYF.

In this sample, this clone turned up once. This chain uses TRBV6-2 or TRBV6-3 with TRBJ1-1; possibly TRBD1 for D (5 bases). This CDR3 region has 14 residues. V lost 2 bases to trimming and J lost 5 bases, with 12 bases between them. CDR1 is MNHEY, CDR2 SVGEGT, per germline. CDR3 nucleotides: TGTGCCAGCAGTTACGGAGGGGAGGGGACTGAAGCTTTCTTT. Translating it yields CASSYGGEGTEAFF.

The CDR3 region is CASSVTVRGGQEFTDTQYF. The CDR3 DNA sequence: TGTGCCAGCAGCGTAACAGTCCGGGGGGGTCAAGAATTCACAGATACGCAGTATTTT. The chain combines TRBV9 with TRBJ2-3; 8 bases are a match to TRBD2. CDR3 size: 19 residues. Per the germline V gene, CDR1 is SGDLS and CDR2 is YYNGEE. The J segment lost 2 bases and the V segment lost 1 base, leaving 15 bases of the junction unmatched.

This chain links TRBV2 with TRBJ2-2; D is possibly TRBD2 (7 bases). The germline V gene has CDR1 SNHLY and CDR2 FYNNEI. Between the trimmed V and J ends, which lost 8 bases and 1 base, there was a span of 14 bases. The CDR3 runs 15 residues. This CDR3 is CASGGGHKNTGELFF. The CDR3 coding sequence is TGTGCCAGCGGGGGGGGACACAAGAACACCGGGGAGCTGTTTTTT.

Only a few counts were recorded for this clone. The chain has TRBV6-5 and TRBJ2-5, with D possibly TRBD2 on 6 matching bases. Germline loops: CDR1 MNHEY, CDR2 SVGAGI. The CDR3 sequence is 11 residues long. V was pared by 6 bases and J by 6 bases, with 8 bases between. The CDR3, as DNA: TGTGCCAGCAGGGAGGGAAAGACCCAGTACTTC. Translation: CASREGKTQYF.